The rows below give T cell receptor beta chains drawn from one sample of a study of CXCR3-negative and CXCR3-positive naive CD8 T cells. With the 5' RACE reads reprocessed, TCRdb shows one record per CDR3 protein and no DNA. Found here are roughly 100,000 distinct CDR3 sequences; the top ten clones hold about 1%. Sequencing was performed on naive CXCR3- CD8+ T cells from blood. The receptors were gathered from a human donor in good health. Some clones in this sample may be carry-over from other donors' samples. Both conserved end residues are part of each CDR3. Each record gives: clone size, V gene, J gene, CDR3 protein. Clone size appears in some rows only: once, few, many, or a class for an expanded clone.

>.|TRBV28|TRBJ2-5
CASSFGTLKGETQYF
>.|TRBV12-3/TRBV12-4|TRBJ2-7
CASSSEGGDYYEQYF
>.|TRBV29-1|TRBJ2-7
CSVTGIGSSYEQYF
>.|TRBV11-2|TRBJ2-3
CASSSWTGEDTQYF
>.|TRBV29-1|TRBJ2-7
CSVVELAGEYEQYF
>.|TRBV28|TRBJ2-1
CASSSIAVRSYNEQFF
>.|TRBV6-5|TRBJ2-7
CASSYASMAEQYF
>.|TRBV29-1|TRBJ2-5
CSVGWEEETQYF
>.|TRBV29-1|TRBJ2-3
CSVDAGGIADTQYF
>.|TRBV6-5|TRBJ2-6
CASKQGITSGANVLTF
>.|TRBV2|TRBJ2-5
CASSEAGEETQYF
>.|TRBV19|TRBJ2-1
CASSTLYGGTSNEQFF
>.|TRBV30|TRBJ1-2
CAWSSSTGNYGYTF
>.|TRBV20-1|TRBJ2-1
CSARDLMSSYNEQFF
>.|TRBV7-6|TRBJ1-2
CAGAPGEERGYGYTF
>.|TRBV12-3/TRBV12-4|TRBJ1-5
CASSRHREGNQPQHF
>.|TRBV12-3/TRBV12-4|TRBJ2-1
CASSHLGREQFF
>.|TRBV29-1|TRBJ2-3
CSVESVAGGPSTDTQYF
>.|TRBV29-1|TRBJ2-7
CSVVTGDSYEQYF
>.|TRBV20-1|TRBJ2-2
CSARDRERAGELFF
>.|TRBV5-1|TRBJ2-5
CASSLVPPAGGPGETQYF
>.|TRBV19|TRBJ1-1
CASSEYGNTEAFF
>.|TRBV14|TRBJ2-3
CASSGVGSGTDTQYF
>.|TRBV27|TRBJ1-1
CASSLRVPGEAFF
>.|TRBV7-6|TRBJ2-1
CASSFDPGSDEQFF
>.|TRBV4-1|TRBJ1-3
CASSQDAQFSGNTIYF
>.|TRBV6-2/TRBV6-3|TRBJ2-2
CASSSLGALGPGELFF
>.|TRBV14|TRBJ2-1
CASSQVPGPGSEQFF
>.|TRBV20-1|TRBJ2-7
CSADGVRGQGYEQYF
>.|TRBV29-1|TRBJ2-2
CSVEGWNTGELFF
>.|TRBV6-5|TRBJ1-1
CASSRTGDPQEAFF
>.|TRBV7-9|TRBJ2-7
CASSFPKRGESYEQYF
>.|TRBV11-1|TRBJ2-7
CASTFSSGNSYEQYF
>.|TRBV6-2/TRBV6-3|TRBJ2-6
CASSYTSGANVLTF
>.|TRBV3-1|TRBJ2-7
CASSQEGSFSYEQYF
>.|TRBV5-6|TRBJ2-3
CASSFGTSGRASQYF
>.|TRBV29-1|TRBJ2-4
CSVPGQGKNIQYF
>.|TRBV2|TRBJ2-1
CASSVGLAGYNEQFF
>.|TRBV6-4|TRBJ2-3
CASSFSATSGGYTDTQYF
>.|TRBV7-3|TRBJ2-3
CASSSDGMADTQYF
>.|TRBV15|TRBJ1-1
CATSRDRLRGTEAFF
>.|TRBV19|TRBJ2-5
CASSTQREGIEETQYF
>.|TRBV14|TRBJ2-3
CASSPRDKDPPSGTDTQYF
>.|TRBV5-4|TRBJ1-1
CASSLAPAEGDTEAFF
>.|TRBV19|TRBJ2-1
CASSISSGRKDEQFF
>.|TRBV19|TRBJ1-1
CASSIWGQGDTEAFF
>.|TRBV2|TRBJ2-1
CASSDELYYNEQFF
>.|TRBV12-3/TRBV12-4|TRBJ1-1
CASRSRDTQGETEAFF
>.|TRBV10-3|TRBJ2-7
CAIGGQTTSYEQYF
>.|TRBV20-1|TRBJ1-2
CSARGPYGYTF
>.|TRBV11-2|TRBJ1-1
CASSPGQGGSENTEAFF
>.|TRBV6-6|TRBJ2-5
CASSYQSSAETQYF
>medium-sized|TRBV11-3|TRBJ2-4
CASSLPGGKNIQYF
>.|TRBV6-4|TRBJ1-2
CASSESPHGDYGYTF